This entry is about one TCR beta chain. Its antigen is as yet unknown. Germline-derived CDR1 and CDR2 are KGHSH and LQKENI. The V end was cut by 1 base, the J end by 7 bases, with 11 bases between. This CDR3 contains 14 residues. The investigators reverse transcribed all of the isolated RNA, so they sequenced expressed TCRB transcripts. Here immunoSEQ multiplex PCR was the method, and the copy in TCRdb shows in-frame clones only, minus some. The sample includes 160,000 or so clones, approximately 12% of them seen just once. Heparinised blood was drawn once per donor, averaging roughly 110 mL. The record originates from a study of beta chain features in type 1 diabetes. Study background: Nearly 110,000,000 sorted cells were examined across all samples.

Study-level findings and limits: Sampled from patients, naive, central memory and Treg TCRB repertoires appeared more similar than those sampled from healthy donors.

The origin of this receptor is a young man in good health. The J gene is TRBJ2-4, the V gene TRBV18, with a tentative D call TRBD1 (6 bases). Sample: central memory CD4+ T cells from blood. CDR3 sequence reads: CASSPRQGNNIQYF. In nucleotides, the CDR3 is TGTGCCAGCTCACCACGCCAGGGGAATAACATTCAGTACTTC.